The present entry profiles one TCR beta chain with its context. As yet, its antigen is unknown. These data originate in a study of T cell responses to AZD1222 COVID-19 vaccine. Study findings and constraints: Baseline seropositivity characterized only six AZD1222 recipients. CD4 TCRs linked to vaccination spanned spike, dominating at 160-218 and 743-854. White British ancestry dominated among donors, who included more females, and clonal diversity was possibly underestimated. Close to half of all spike-specific TCRs reportedly target regions of the variants that are unmutated.

Some clones are missing from TCRdb's copy, which holds only in-frame ones; the method was immunoSEQ multiplex PCR. The sample holds around 70,000 clones, 70% to 80% seen once. The material sequenced was peripheral blood, taken on day 0 of MenACWY control vaccination. This TCR came from an adult in good health.

This chain's CDR3 is CASSEQGIANYGYTF. In nucleotides, the CDR3 is TGTGCCAGCAGCGAGCAGGGGATAGCTAACTATGGCTACACCTTC. This chain links TRBV5-4 with TRBJ1-2, with D possibly being TRBD1 (6 bases). Between the trimmed V and J ends, which lost 4 bases and 0 bases, there was a span of 13 bases. Germline assignment: CDR1 SGHNT and CDR2 YYREEE (reference sequence). This CDR3 spans 15 amino acids.